Listed here are 17 T cell receptor beta chains from one sample, sequenced in a study of OX40 agonist ivuxolimab in advanced cancers. Profiling relied on immunoSEQ multiplex PCR, and the TCRdb table lists in-frame clones only, not all of them. This sample carries about 40,000 clones, roughly 77% of them seen once, and the ten largest clones take about 2.7%. Sample: CD4+ or CD8+ T cells sorted from blood, taken in a trial of the OX40 agonist ivuxolimab. The origin of the receptors is an adult with an advanced solid tumor such as melanoma, head and neck, liver or kidney cancer.

The rearrangement joins TRBV11-2 to TRBJ2-1, with D hard to call. The V end was cut by 1 base, the J end by 7 bases, with 5 bases between. From germline, CDR1 is SGHAT and CDR2 FQNNGV. The CDR3 covers 12 residues. The CDR3 region is CASSLVVNEQFF. The DNA for the CDR3 is TGTGCCAGCAGCTTAGTAGTGAATGAGCAGTTCTTC.

The chain employs TRBV2 and TRBJ2-1; no clear D. Germline V CDR1 and CDR2: SNHLY, FYNNEI. CDR3 length equals 10 residues. V dropped 8 bases and J dropped 9 bases, with 8 bases sitting between them. CDR3 loop: CASSSREQFF. The CDR3 nucleotides are TGTGCCAGCTCTAGTCGTGAGCAGTTCTTC.

This clone was found a few times. This chain links TRBV30 with TRBJ2-1; TRBD2 matches 11 bases. Germline trimming cut 2 bases from V and 8 bases from J; bases unmatched to any gene: 5. This CDR3 is built from 14 residues. Germline V gene lookup returns CDR1 GTSNPN and CDR2 SVGIG (reference sequence). The CDR3 sequence: CAWSILAGVYEQFF. In nucleotides, the CDR3 is TGTGCCTGGAGTATACTAGCGGGAGTGTATGAGCAGTTCTTC.

For the CDR3, the DNA is TGTGCCAGCTCATCGTCTGGGCGAGAGGCGCAGTTCTTC. Protein product: CASSSSGREAQFF. The chain uses TRBV18 and TRBJ2-1; D is unclear. Trimming cost V 5 bases and J 12 bases, with 17 bases left between them. Germline V gene data show CDR1 as KGHSH and CDR2 as LQKENI. This CDR3 is built from 13 residues.

The chain has TRBV9 and TRBJ1-1, with unresolved D. V lost 1 base and J lost 0, with 7 bases in between. Per the germline V gene, CDR1 is SGDLS and CDR2 is YYNGEE. This CDR3 is 14 amino acids long. CDR3 sequence reads: CASSVHSMNTEAFF. The DNA of the CDR3 is TGTGCCAGCAGCGTACACAGCATGAACACTGAAGCTTTCTTT. Variable domain in full (rest from reference TRBV9 and TRBJ1-1): DSGVTQTPKHLITATGQRVTLRCSPRSGDLSVYWYQQSLDQGLQFLIQYYNGEERAKGNILERFSAQQFPDLHSELNLSSLELGDSALYFCASSVHSMNTEAFFGQGTRLTVV.

This clone was detected once. The chain recombines TRBV7-2 with TRBJ1-4; the match to TRBD1 covers 11 bases. From germline, CDR1 is SGHTA and CDR2 FQGNSA. CDR3 length equals 15 residues. After removal of 6 bases from V and 4 bases from J, the junction contained 4 bases not matched to a gene. CDR3 protein: CASRDRGLLNEKLFF. In nucleotides, the CDR3 is TGTGCCAGCAGGGACAGGGGGCTCCTTAATGAAAAACTGTTTTTT.

The chain has TRBV7-8 and TRBJ2-1; no reliable D call. CDR3 length: 13 amino acids. Trimming shortened V by 4 bases and J by 8 bases, and 12 bases separated the two germline ends. CDR1 and CDR2 (germline): SGHVS, FQNEAQ. CDR3 DNA sequence: TGTGCCAGCAGCTGGGTCCTGTTCCATGAGCAGTTCTTC. Translating gives CASSWVLFHEQFF.

This clone was detected once. The chain links TRBV23-1 to TRBJ1-2; 7 bases are shared with TRBD1. TRBV23-1 is labeled an ORF, and its function is uncertain. The CDR3 sequence is 13 residues long. The J segment lost 4 bases and the V segment lost 6 bases, leaving 5 bases of the junction unmatched. The chain's CDR3 is CASSYQGVYGYTF. The DNA for the CDR3 is TGCGCCAGCAGCTACCAGGGGGTCTATGGCTACACCTTC.

This sequence joins TRBV6-1 and TRBJ2-3; D is tentatively TRBD1 or TRBD2 (5 bases each). The V end was cut by 8 bases, the J end by 1 base, with 13 bases between. CDR3 size: 14 residues. The germline CDR1 and CDR2 sequences are MNHNS and SASEGT. As DNA, the CDR3 is TGTGCCAGCCTCCCCAGGGAGCGCACAGATACGCAGTATTTT. Translating it yields CASLPRERTDTQYF.

For the CDR3, the DNA is TGTGCCATCAGTGAGAGGAGTCAGGAGGGCTACACCTTC. Its protein product is CAISERSQEGYTF. This chain uses TRBV10-3 with TRBJ1-2; no reliable D call. The ends were cut back, 2 bases at V and 8 bases at J, with 12 bases in the middle. The CDR3 consists of 13 residues. Germline V CDR1 and CDR2: ENHRY, SYGVKD.

DNA for the CDR3: TGTGCCAGCAGCGTGGATCCCGACCCCGGGGAGCTGTTTTTT. It specifies CASSVDPDPGELFF. The gene calls are TRBV9 and TRBJ2-2; unclear D gene. V lost 2 bases and J 6 bases, leaving 11 bases between the germline ends. Looked up from germline, CDR1 is SGDLS and CDR2 is YYNGEE. The CDR3 spans 14 residues.

The rearrangement links TRBV6-1 to TRBJ1-1; D is unclear. V was cut by 8 bases and J by 1 base, with 14 bases left in between. The CDR3 loop spans 14 amino acids. CDR1 is MNHNS and CDR2 is SASEGT in the germline V gene. The CDR3 spells CASAPLGRNTEAFF. In DNA form, the CDR3 reads TGTGCCAGCGCCCCCCTAGGGCGGAACACTGAAGCTTTCTTT.

This chain joins TRBV6-1 and TRBJ2-7; possible D gene TRBD2, 6 bases. The CDR3 consists of 13 residues. Germline V gene data show CDR1 as MNHNS and CDR2 as SASEGT. Trimming pared 5 bases from V and 5 bases from J, leaving 13 bases between. The CDR3 nucleotides are TGTGCCAGCAGTTTCCGGGGGTTCAACGAGCAGTACTTC. Protein: CASSFRGFNEQYF.

Only one count was recorded for this clone. The chain uses TRBV29-1 and TRBJ2-2; the D gene is possibly TRBD1 (6 bases). CDR3 length equals 14 residues. The germline V gene has CDR1 SQVTM and CDR2 ANQGSEA. Trimming left V 3 bases short and J 3 bases short, with 11 bases between. Here the CDR3 reads CSVDDRRDTGELFF. The CDR3 DNA is TGCAGCGTTGACGACAGGCGGGACACCGGGGAGCTGTTTTTT.

The chain uses TRBV19 and TRBJ1-5; 9 nucleotides align to TRBD1. Trimming at V came to 5 bases and at J to 0 bases, leaving 11 bases not matched to a gene. CDR1 and CDR2 (germline): LNHDA, SQIVND (reference sequence). This CDR3 region has 18 residues. The CDR3 reads CASSPEGTGSNSNQPQHF. The CDR3 region has the DNA TGTGCCAGTAGTCCCGAGGGGACAGGGTCCAATAGCAATCAGCCCCAGCATTTT.

As DNA, the CDR3 is TGTGCCAGCAGCGGGACTAGCGGCTACGAGCAGTACTTC. This encodes CASSGTSGYEQYF. V gene TRBV2 combines with J gene TRBJ2-7; TRBD2 aligns across 11 bases. Per germline, CDR1 SNHLY and CDR2 FYNNEI. There are 13 residues in the CDR3. The V segment lost 6 bases and the J segment 3 bases; nucleotides outside the gene matches: 1.

V usage is TRBV4-2 and J usage is TRBJ2-1, with a possible D match to TRBD1 (6 bases). The germline gives CDR1 LGHNA, CDR2 YNFKEQ. V was pared by 3 bases and J by 0 bases, with 12 bases between. The CDR3 runs 16 residues. The CDR3 region is CASSHSGAGSYNEQFF. The CDR3 coding sequence is TGTGCCAGCAGCCACTCAGGGGCTGGCTCCTACAATGAGCAGTTCTTC.